These 2 T cell receptor beta chains came from one sample sequenced in a study of graft-versus-host responses after intestinal transplantation. Measured with immunoSEQ multiplex PCR; TCRdb has only the in-frame clones, and not every one. The sample lists about 85,000 clones, 85% to 95% occurring once. These TCRs are of unknown antigen specificity. The source material was unstimulated CD8+ T cells sorted from spleen or lymph node cells, sampled before transplant. The source of these receptors is a human donor who was the organ donor for an intestinal transplant.

The chain uses TRBV6-5 and TRBJ1-2; D is perhaps TRBD1 (5 bases). CDR1 and CDR2 from the germline V gene are MNHEY and SVGAGI. The CDR3 has 14 amino acids. Trimming pared 6 bases from V and 6 bases from J, leaving 17 bases between. CDR3 loop: CASRTGTQEDGYTF. The CDR3 bases are TGTGCCAGCAGGACCGGGACCCAGGAGGATGGCTACACCTTC.

This clone was seen a handful of times. The V and J genes are TRBV7-6 and TRBJ2-1, with D possibly matching TRBD1 (6 bases). V lost 5 bases, J lost 4 bases, and 24 bases lay in between. The germline V gene has CDR1 SGHVS and CDR2 FNYEAQ. This CDR3 has 18 amino acids. The CDR3 DNA reads TGTGCCAGCAGCCAATGGGGGCGAGACAGTTTGGGTTACAATGAGCAGTTCTTC. This gives the protein CASSQWGRDSLGYNEQFF.